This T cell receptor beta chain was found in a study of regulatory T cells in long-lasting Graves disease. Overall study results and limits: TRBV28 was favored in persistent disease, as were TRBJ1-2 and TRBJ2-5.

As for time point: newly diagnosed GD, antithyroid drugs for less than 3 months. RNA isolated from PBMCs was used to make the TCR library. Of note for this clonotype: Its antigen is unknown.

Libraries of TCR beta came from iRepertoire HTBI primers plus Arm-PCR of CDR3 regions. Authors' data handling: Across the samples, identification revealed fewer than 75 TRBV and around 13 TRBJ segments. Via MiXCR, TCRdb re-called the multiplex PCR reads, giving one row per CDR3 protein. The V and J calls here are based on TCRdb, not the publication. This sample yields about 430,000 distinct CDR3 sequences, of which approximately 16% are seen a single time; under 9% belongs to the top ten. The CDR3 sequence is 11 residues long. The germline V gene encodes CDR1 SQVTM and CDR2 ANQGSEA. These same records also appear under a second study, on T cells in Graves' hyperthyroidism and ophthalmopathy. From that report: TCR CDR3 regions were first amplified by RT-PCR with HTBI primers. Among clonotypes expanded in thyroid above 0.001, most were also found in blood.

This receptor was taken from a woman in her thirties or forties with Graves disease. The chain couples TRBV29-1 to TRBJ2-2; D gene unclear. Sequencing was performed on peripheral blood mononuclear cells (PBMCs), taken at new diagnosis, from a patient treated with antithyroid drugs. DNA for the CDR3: TGCGCGACGGCAAACACCGGGGAGCTGTTTTTT. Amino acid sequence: CATANTGELFF.